This T cell receptor (beta chain) came from a study of blood T cell repertoires in COVID-19. Overall study: PBMCs, B-cell-depleted T cells, or T cells were the source of the cDNA or gDNA that made up the material.

This clone occurred once. At one end, the junction sequence differs from germline, possibly due to a read error. In the study's own analysis: Estimates of nucleated cell counts were drawn from the amplification of reference gene primers. Libraries were prepared by immunoSEQ multiplex PCR; TCRdb keeps only in-frame clonotypes and omits some of them. D and trimming were read from the DNA, whereas the V and J calls and clone size are those reported in that table. The data show fewer than 250,000 clones, with around nine tenths seen just once and around 4.8% held by the top ten. The CDR3 contains 15 residues. Germline V gene data show CDR1 as LGHNA and CDR2 as YNFKEQ.

The origin of this receptor is a woman between 40 and 55 years old with acute or convalescent COVID-19. The chain joins TRBV4-2 to TRBJ1-5; no reliable D call. Sequencing was carried out using peripheral blood. CDR3 DNA: TGTGTCAGCAGCCAAGTAGGGAGGGCGAATCAGCCCCAGCATTTT. Protein: CVSSQVGRANQPQHF.